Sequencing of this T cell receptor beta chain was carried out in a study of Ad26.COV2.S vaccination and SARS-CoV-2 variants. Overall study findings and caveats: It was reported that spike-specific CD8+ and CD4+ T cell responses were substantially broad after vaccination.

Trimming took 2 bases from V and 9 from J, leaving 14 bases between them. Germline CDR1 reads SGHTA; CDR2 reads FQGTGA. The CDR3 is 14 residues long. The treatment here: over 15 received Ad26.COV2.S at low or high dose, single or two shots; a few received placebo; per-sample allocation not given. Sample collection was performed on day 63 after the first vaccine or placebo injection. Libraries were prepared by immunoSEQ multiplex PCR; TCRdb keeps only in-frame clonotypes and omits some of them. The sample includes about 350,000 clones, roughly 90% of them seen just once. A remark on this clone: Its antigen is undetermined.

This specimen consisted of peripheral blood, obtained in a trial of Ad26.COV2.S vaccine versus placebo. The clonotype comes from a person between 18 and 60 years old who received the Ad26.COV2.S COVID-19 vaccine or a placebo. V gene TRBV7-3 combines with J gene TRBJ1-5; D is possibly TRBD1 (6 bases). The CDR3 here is CASSLEGGVRPQHF. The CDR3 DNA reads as TGTGCCAGCAGCTTAGAAGGGGGGGTTAGGCCCCAGCATTTT. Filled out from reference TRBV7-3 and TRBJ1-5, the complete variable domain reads GAGVSQTPSNKVTEKGKYVELRCDPISGHTALYWYRQSLGQGPEFLIYFQGTGAADDSGLPNDRFFAVRPEGSVSTLKIQRTERGDSAVYLCASSLEGGVRPQHFGDGTRLSIL.